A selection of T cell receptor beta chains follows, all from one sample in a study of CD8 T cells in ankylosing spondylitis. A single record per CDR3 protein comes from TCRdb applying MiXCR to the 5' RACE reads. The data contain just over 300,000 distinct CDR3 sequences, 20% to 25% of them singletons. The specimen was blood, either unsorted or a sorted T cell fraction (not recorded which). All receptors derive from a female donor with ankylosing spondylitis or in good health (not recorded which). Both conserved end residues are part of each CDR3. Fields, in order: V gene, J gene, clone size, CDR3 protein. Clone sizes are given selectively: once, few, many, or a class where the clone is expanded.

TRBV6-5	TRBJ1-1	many	CASRPIAMNTEAFF
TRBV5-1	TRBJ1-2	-	CASSSRDKMDGYTF
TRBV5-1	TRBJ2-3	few	CASSLEGGFNTDTQYF
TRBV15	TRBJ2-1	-	CATSRVGGPSYNEQFF
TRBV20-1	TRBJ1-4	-	CSARSGQGNEKLFF
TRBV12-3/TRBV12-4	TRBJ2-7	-	CASSLGRGREQYF
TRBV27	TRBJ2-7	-	CASRFEGAGSYEQYF
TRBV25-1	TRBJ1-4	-	CASSEPRGQAHQEKLFF
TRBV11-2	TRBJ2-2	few	CASSFITGQGPYYNTGELFF
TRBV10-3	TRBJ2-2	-	CAINPDWSNTGELFF
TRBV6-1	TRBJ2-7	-	CASRSGQAGGKSYEQYF
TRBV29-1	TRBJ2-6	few	CSVQLRANVLTF
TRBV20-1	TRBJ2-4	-	CSAGGNTLAKNIQYF
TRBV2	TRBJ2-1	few	CASSFRGQGHEQFF
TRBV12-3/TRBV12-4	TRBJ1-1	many	CASSFIMSRLNTEAFF
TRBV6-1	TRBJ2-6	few	CASSVRGAGANVLTF
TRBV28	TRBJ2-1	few	CASSPHLLRDSNEQFF
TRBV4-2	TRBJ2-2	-	CASSPSGTGRHRATGELFF
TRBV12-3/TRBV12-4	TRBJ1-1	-	CASSSSYLDAFGTEAFF
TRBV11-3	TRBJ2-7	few	CASSLPGQGFYEQYF
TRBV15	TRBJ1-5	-	CATSIPTVSNQHQHF
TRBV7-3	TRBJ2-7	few	CASSLRGFPSYEQYF
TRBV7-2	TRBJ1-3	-	CASSFPPGNTIYF
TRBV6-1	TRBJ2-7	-	CASSRAGGFEQYF
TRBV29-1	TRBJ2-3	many	CSVAGQGKDTQYF
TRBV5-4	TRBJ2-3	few	CASSTFRTGATDTQYF
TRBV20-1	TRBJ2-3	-	CSARAGVATDTQYF
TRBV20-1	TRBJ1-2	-	CSARHTGGYTF
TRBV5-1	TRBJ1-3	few	CASTREGNPGNTIYF
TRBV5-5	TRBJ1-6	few	CASSFVGDSYSPLHF
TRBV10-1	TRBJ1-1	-	CASSARTGGKDTEAFF
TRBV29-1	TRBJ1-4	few	CSVEGQGTGEKLFF
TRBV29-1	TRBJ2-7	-	CSVDPGSGEQYF
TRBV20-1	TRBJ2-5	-	CSATAGGDVSQYF
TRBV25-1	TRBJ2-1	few	CASSGTSGYDNEQFF
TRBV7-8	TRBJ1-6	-	CASSLERLWAVSNNSPLHF
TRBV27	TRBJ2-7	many	CASSNNRGFGEQYF
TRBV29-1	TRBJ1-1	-	CSVDDGQGYTEAFF
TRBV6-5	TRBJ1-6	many	CASSTWNSPLHF
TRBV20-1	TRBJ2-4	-	CSAPQQGIKNIQYF
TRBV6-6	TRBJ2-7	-	CASSYRGEQYF
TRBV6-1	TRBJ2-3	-	CASSVGDRVDTQYF
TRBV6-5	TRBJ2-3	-	CASSSNLGYTDTQYF
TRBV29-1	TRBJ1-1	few	CSVELGGQVYTEAFF
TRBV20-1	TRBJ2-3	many	CSARASADTQYF
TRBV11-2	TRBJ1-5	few	CASSFRRLPQEVSQPQHF
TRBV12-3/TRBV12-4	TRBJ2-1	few	CASTRQYGEQFF
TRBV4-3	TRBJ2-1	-	CASSQDVGLATRGF
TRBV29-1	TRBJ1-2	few	CSAGGLGYTF
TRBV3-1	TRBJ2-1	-	CASSQDRTDESSYNEQFF